This T cell receptor beta chain was identified in a study of response to subunit inactivated influenza vaccine (dated by TCRdb to between 2017 and 2018). In the study overall: To follow how T cells responded to a trivalent subunit inactivated influenza vaccine, the researchers relied on deep quantitative profiling of the T cell receptor repertoire.

Overall study results and their limits: The authors suggested that each seasonal influenza vaccination may recruit only a limited number of new T cells.

Remarks on this clonotype: Its antigen remains undetermined. Within one base of it there is no much larger clone, and no base qualities were kept.

Library creation used RT-PCR. Reads for this sample came from an Illumina HiSeq 2500. TCRdb reworked the public reads: Q25 trimming with fastp, MiXCR clone assembly, productive beta chains retained. Each CDR3 protein appears once, grouped with its most common genes and DNA. The table for this sample lists hundreds of thousands of distinct CDR3 sequences; roughly 13% of them were counted only once. Clones ranked in the top ten supply around 7% of the sample. After removal of 8 bases from V and 3 bases from J, the junction retains 16 bases not matched to a gene. From cysteine to phenylalanine, the CDR3 is 17 amino acids long. Kept here is only the CDR3 DNA, which spans 51 bases and is read in frame from base 1. From a lookup of the germline V gene, CDR1 and CDR2 are SGHTA and FQGNSA.

The source was PBMCs from blood, collected around two weeks before vaccination. The chain joins TRBV7-2 to TRBJ1-2; 9 bases in the junction line up with TRBD1. The sequence came from a man aged 45-65 years who received an inactivated influenza vaccine. Donor details come from another sample of the same person, matched by shared clones. In nucleotides, the sequence is TGTGCCAGCGTATCCTTGACGGACAGGGGATCCTACTATGGCTACACCTTC. This is translated as CASVSLTDRGSYYGYTF.